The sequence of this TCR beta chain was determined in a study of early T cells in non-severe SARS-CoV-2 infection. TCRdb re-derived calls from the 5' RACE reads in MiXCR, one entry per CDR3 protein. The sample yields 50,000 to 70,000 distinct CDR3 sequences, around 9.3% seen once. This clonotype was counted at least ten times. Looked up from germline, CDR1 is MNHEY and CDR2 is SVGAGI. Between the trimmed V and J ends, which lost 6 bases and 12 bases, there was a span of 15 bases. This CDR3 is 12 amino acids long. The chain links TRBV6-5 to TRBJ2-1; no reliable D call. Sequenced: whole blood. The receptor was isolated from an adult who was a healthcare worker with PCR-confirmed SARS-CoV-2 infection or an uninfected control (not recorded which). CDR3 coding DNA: TGTGCCAGCAGCCAAAAAGGCCCAGGGCAGTTCTTC. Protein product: CASSQKGPGQFF.